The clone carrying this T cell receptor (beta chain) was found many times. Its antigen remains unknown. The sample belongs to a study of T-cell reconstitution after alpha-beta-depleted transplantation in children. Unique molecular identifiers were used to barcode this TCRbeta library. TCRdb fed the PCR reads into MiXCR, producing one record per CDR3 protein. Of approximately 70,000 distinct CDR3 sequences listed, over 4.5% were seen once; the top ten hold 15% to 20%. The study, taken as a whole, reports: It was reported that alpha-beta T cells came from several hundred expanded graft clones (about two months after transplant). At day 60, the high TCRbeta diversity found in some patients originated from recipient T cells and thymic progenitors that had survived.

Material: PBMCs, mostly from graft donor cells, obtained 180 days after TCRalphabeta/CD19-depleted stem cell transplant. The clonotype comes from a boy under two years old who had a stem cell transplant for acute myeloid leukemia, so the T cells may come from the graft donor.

The chain's CDR3 is CSADGLLNTEAFF. The CDR3 DNA sequence: TGCAGTGCAGACGGACTTCTGAACACTGAAGCTTTCTTT. The gene calls are TRBV20-1 and TRBJ1-1, with D hard to call. Trimming pared 6 bases from V and 0 bases from J, leaving 11 bases between. CDR1 and CDR2 (germline): DFQATT, SNEGSKA (reference sequence). This CDR3 region has 13 residues.